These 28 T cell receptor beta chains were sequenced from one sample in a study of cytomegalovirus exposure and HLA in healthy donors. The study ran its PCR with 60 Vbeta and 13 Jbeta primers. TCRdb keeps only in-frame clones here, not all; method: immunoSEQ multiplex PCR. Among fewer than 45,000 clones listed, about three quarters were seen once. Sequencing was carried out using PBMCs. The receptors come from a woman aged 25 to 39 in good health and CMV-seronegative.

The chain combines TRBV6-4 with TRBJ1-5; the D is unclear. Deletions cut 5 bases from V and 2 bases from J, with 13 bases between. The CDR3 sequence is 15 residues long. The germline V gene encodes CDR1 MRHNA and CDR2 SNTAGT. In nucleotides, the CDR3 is TGTGCCAGCAGTCCGGCGACATCGGGCAATCAGCCCCAGCATTTT. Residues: CASSPATSGNQPQHF.

The CDR3 spells CASSGEVRTLHEQYF. CDR3 nucleotide sequence: TGTGCCAGCAGTGGTGAGGTCAGGACTCTACACGAGCAGTACTTC. The chain combines TRBV2 with TRBJ2-7, with a weak D call TRBD2 (5 bases). This CDR3 contains 15 residues. Germline CDR1 reads SNHLY; CDR2 reads FYNNEI. V was shortened by 4 bases and J by 5 bases, with 18 bases between the two germline ends.

CDR3 nucleotides: TGTGCCAGCACCCGGATGATCGGGACTGAAGCTTTCTTT. Translated: CASTRMIGTEAFF. The rearrangement uses TRBV5-4 and TRBJ1-1; D not resolved. This CDR3 comprises 13 residues. Germline CDR1 SGHNT, CDR2 YYREEE (reference sequence). Trimming shortened V by 6 bases and J by 5 bases, and 14 bases separated the two germline ends.

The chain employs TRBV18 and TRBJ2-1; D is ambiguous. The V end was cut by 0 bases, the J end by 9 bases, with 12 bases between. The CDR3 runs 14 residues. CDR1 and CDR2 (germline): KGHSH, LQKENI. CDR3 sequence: CASSPPSFQAEQFF. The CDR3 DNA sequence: TGTGCCAGCTCACCACCAAGCTTCCAGGCTGAGCAGTTCTTC.

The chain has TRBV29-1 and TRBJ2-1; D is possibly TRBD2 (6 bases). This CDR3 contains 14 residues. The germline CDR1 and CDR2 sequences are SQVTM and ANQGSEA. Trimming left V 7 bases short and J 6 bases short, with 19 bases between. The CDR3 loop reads CSAEKWDGGNEQFF. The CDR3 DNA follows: TGCAGCGCCGAAAAGTGGGACGGGGGCAATGAGCAGTTCTTC.

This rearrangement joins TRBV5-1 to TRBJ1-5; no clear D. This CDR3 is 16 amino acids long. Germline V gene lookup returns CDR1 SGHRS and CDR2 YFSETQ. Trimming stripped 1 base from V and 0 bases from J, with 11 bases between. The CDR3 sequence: CASSLPREVSNQPQHF. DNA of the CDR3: TGCGCCAGCAGCTTGCCGAGGGAGGTTAGCAATCAGCCCCAGCATTTT.

The CDR3 loop is CASSPGLVEQYF. CDR3 DNA: TGTGCCAGCAGCCCGGGACTGGTCGAGCAGTACTTC. The V and J genes are TRBV14 and TRBJ2-7; D is possibly TRBD2 (6 bases). The CDR3 is 12 residues long. Germline V lookup: CDR1 SGHDN, CDR2 FVKESK. Trimming pared 4 bases from V and 6 bases from J, leaving 10 bases between.

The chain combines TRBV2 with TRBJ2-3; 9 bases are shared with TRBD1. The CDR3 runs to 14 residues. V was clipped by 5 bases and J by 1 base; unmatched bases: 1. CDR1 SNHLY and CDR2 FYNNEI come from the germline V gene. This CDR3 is CASSRDRGTDTQYF. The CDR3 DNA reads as TGTGCCAGCAGTCGGGACAGGGGCACAGATACGCAGTATTTT.

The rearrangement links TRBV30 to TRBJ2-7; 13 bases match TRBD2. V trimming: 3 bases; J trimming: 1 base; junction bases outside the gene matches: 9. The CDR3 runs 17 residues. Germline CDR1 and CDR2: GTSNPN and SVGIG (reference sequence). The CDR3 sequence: CAWSSLRTSGGSYEQYF. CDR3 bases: TGTGCCTGGAGCTCGCTGCGGACTAGCGGGGGATCCTACGAGCAGTACTTC.

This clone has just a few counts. CDR3 in DNA: TGTGCCAGCAGTTACGGGGGGTTCTTTGGTGAAAAACTGTTTTTT. Amino acid sequence: CASSYGGFFGEKLFF. This chain links TRBV6-6 with TRBJ1-4, with D perhaps matching TRBD1 (5 bases). The germline gives CDR1 MNHNY, CDR2 SVGAGI (reference sequence). This CDR3 comprises 15 residues. V dropped 2 bases and J dropped 7 bases, with 14 bases sitting between them.

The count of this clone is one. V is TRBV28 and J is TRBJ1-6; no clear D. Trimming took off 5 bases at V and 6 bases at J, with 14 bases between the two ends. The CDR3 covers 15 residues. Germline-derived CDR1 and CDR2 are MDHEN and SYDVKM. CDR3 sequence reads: CASSRIPAVNSPLHF. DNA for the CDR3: TGTGCCAGCAGTCGGATACCCGCGGTTAATTCACCCCTCCACTTT.

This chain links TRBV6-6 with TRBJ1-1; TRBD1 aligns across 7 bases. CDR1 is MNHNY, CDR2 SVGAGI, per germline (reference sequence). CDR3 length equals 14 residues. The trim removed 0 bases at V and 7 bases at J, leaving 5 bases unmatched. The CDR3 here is CASSYSRQGDEAFF. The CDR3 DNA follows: TGTGCCAGCAGTTACTCTCGACAGGGCGATGAAGCTTTCTTT.

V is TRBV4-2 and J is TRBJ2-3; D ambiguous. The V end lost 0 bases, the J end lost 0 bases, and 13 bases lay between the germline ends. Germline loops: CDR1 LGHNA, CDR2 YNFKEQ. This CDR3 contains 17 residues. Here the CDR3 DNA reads TGTGCCAGCAGCCAAGAGTTTGCGGCGGAGAGCACAGATACGCAGTATTTT. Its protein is CASSQEFAAESTDTQYF.

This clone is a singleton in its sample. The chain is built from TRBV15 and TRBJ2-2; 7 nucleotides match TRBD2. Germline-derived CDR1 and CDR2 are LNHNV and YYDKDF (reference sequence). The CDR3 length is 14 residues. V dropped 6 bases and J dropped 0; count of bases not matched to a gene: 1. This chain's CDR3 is CATSRGANTGELFF. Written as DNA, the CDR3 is TGTGCCACCAGTCGGGGGGCGAACACCGGGGAGCTGTTTTTT.

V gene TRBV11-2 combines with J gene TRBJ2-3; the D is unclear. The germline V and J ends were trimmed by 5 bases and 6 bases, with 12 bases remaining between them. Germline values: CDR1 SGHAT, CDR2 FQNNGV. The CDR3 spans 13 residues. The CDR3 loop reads CASSPDPRDTQYF. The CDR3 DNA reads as TGTGCCAGCAGCCCAGACCCCAGGGATACGCAGTATTTT.

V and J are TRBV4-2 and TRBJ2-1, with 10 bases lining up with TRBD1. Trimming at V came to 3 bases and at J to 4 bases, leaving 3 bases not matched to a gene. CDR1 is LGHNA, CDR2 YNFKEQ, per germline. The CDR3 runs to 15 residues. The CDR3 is CASSHGTGDYNEQFF. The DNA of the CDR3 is TGTGCCAGCAGCCACGGGACAGGGGATTACAATGAGCAGTTCTTC.

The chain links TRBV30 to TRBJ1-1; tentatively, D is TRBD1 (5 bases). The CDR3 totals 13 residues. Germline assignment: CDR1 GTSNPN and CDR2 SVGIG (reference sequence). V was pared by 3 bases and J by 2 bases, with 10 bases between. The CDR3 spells CAWRGQANTEAFF. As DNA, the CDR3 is TGTGCCTGGAGGGGGCAGGCAAACACTGAAGCTTTCTTT. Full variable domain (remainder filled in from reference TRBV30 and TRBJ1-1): SQTIHQWPATLVQPVGSPLSLECTVEGTSNPNLYWYRQAAGRGLQLLFYSVGIGQISSEVPQNLSASRPQDRQFILSSKKLLLSDSGFYLCAWRGQANTEAFFGQGTRLTVV.

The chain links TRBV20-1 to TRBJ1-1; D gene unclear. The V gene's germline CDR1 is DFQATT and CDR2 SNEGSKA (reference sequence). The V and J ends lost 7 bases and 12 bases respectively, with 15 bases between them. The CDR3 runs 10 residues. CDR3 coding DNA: TGCAGTGTTCGCAATACGGGTACTTTCTTT. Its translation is CSVRNTGTFF.

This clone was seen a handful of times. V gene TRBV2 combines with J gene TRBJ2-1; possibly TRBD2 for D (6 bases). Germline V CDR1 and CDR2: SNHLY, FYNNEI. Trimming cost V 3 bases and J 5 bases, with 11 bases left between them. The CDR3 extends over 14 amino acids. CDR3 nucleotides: TGTGCCAGCAGTGAGGCGGGGAACAACAATGAGCAGTTCTTC. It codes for CASSEAGNNNEQFF. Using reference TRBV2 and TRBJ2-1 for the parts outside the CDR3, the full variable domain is EPEVTQTPSHQVTQMGQEVILRCVPISNHLYFYWYRQILGQKVEFLVSFYNNEISEKSEIFDDQFSVERPDGSNFTLKIRSTKLEDSAMYFCASSEAGNNNEQFFGPGTRLTVL.

The CDR3 DNA is TGCAGCGTTGGGGACAGACTCTCTGGAAACACCATATATTTT. This translates into CSVGDRLSGNTIYF. The chain has TRBV29-1 and TRBJ1-3; the match to TRBD1 covers 7 bases. The CDR3 covers 14 residues. J was trimmed by 0 bases and V by 4 bases; bases with no gene match: 3. Germline V gene sequence: CDR1 SQVTM, CDR2 ANQGSEA. Complete variable domain (other parts from reference TRBV29-1 and TRBJ1-3): SAVISQKPSRDICQRGTSLTIQCQVDSQVTMMFWYRQQPGQSLTLIATANQGSEATYESGFVIDKFPISRPNLTFSTLTVSNMSPEDSSIYLCSVGDRLSGNTIYFGEGSWLTVV.

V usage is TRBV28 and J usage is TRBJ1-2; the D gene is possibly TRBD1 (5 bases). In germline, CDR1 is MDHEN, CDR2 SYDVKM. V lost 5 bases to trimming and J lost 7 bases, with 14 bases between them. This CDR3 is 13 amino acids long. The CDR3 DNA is TGTGCCAGCAGTCTCTATGGGGCTAGTGGCTACACCTTC. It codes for CASSLYGASGYTF.

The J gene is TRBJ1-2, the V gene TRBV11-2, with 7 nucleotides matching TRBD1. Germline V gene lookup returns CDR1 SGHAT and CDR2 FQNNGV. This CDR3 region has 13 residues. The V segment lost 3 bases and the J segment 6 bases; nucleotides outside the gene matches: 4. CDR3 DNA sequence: TGTGCCAGCAGCTTCCGACAGGGAAATGGCTACACCTTC. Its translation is CASSFRQGNGYTF.

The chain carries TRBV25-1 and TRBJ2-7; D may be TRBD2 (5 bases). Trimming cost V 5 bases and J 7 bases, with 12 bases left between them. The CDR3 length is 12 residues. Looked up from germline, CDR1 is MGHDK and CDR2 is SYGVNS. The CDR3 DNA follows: TGTGCCAGCAGTTTCAATCCGGGGGAGCAGTACTTC. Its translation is CASSFNPGEQYF.

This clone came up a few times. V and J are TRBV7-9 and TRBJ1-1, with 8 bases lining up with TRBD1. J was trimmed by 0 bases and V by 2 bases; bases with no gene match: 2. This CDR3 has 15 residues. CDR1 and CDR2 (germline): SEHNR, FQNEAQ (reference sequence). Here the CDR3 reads CASSLRQGLNTEAFF. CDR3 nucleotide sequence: TGTGCCAGCAGCTTAAGACAGGGGCTGAACACTGAAGCTTTCTTT.

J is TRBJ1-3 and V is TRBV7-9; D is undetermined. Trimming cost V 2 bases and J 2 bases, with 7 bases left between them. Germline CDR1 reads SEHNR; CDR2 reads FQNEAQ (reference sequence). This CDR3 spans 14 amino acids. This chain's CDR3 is CASSLSEAGNTIYF. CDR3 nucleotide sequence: TGTGCCAGCAGCTTATCAGAAGCTGGAAACACCATATATTTT.

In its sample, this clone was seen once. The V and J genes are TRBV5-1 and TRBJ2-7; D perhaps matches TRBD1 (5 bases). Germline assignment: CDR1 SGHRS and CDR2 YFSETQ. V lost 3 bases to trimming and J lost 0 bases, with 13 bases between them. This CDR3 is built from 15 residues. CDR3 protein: CASSSLLGASYEQYF. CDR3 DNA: TGCGCCAGCAGCTCCCTCTTAGGGGCCTCCTACGAGCAGTACTTC.

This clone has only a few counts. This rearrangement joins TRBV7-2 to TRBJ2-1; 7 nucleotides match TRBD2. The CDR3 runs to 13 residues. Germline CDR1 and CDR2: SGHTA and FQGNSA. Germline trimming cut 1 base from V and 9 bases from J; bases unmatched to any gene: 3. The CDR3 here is CASSLDGRGEQFF. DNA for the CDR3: TGTGCCAGCAGCTTAGATGGGAGGGGTGAGCAGTTCTTC.

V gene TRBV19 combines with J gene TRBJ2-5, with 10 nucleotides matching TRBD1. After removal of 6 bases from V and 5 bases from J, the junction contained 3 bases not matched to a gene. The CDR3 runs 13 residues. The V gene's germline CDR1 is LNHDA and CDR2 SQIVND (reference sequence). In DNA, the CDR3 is TGTGCCAGTAGAGACAGGGGGCACGAGACCCAGTACTTC. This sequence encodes CASRDRGHETQYF.